The sequence of this T cell receptor (beta chain) was determined in a study of T cell responses to AZD1222 COVID-19 vaccine. Assay: immunoSEQ multiplex PCR; the TCRdb copy retains only in-frame clones and omits some. The data hold 120,000 or so clones, with roughly nine tenths observed a single time. Findings and caveats of the study: Seropositivity was recorded at baseline in only 6 or 7 AZD1222 recipients.

Turning to this clone: Its cognate antigen is unknown.

Germline lookup yields CDR1 MNHEY and CDR2 SVGAGI. The CDR3 has 13 amino acids. Trimming took 7 bases from V and 5 from J; bases not matched to a gene: 7. This receptor was identified in an adult in good health. The sequences come from peripheral blood, collected on day 0 of AZD1222 vaccination. This rearrangement joins TRBV6-5 to TRBJ1-2; the match to TRBD1 covers 7 bases. CDR3 nucleotides: TGTGCCAGCAACCCGACAGGGTGGTATGGCTACACCTTC. It is translated as CASNPTGWYGYTF.